The 15 T cell receptor beta chains in this list originate from one sample, sequenced in a study of blood T cell repertoires in COVID-19. The method was immunoSEQ multiplex PCR; TCRdb's version includes in-frame clones alone and lacks a portion of them. The table includes more than 250,000 clones, 90% detected once. The sample was PBMCs or T cells enriched from blood (not recorded which). These receptors all come from a woman aged 18 to 35 with acute COVID-19.

V and J are TRBV6-5 and TRBJ1-2, with a tentative D call TRBD1 (6 bases). This CDR3 spans 13 amino acids. The V and J ends lost 6 bases and 4 bases respectively, with 12 bases between them. CDR1 and CDR2 (germline): MNHEY, SVGAGI. CDR3 residues: CASRLRGRYGYTF. CDR3 DNA: TGTGCCAGCAGGCTCAGGGGCCGCTATGGCTACACCTTC.

The rearrangement links TRBV5-1 to TRBJ1-4; 7 bases map to TRBD1. The CDR3 is 15 residues long. Losses at the gene ends were 3 bases for V and 5 bases for J; bases not matched to a gene: 7. Germline lookup yields CDR1 SGHRS and CDR2 YFSETQ. CDR3 nucleotide sequence: TGCGCCAGCAGCTCTCAGGGGGTGGAGAATGAAAAACTGTTTTTT. It yields the protein CASSSQGVENEKLFF.

The rearrangement joins TRBV28 to TRBJ1-1; possibly TRBD1 for D (5 bases). V shed 3 bases and J shed 5 bases, with 16 bases lying between them. CDR1 is MDHEN and CDR2 is SYDVKM in the germline V gene. CDR3 length: 15 residues. CDR3 amino acids: CASSFLQGLGTEAFF. CDR3 in DNA: TGTGCCAGCAGTTTCCTCCAGGGTCTGGGTACTGAAGCTTTCTTT.

This chain connects TRBV13 to TRBJ2-7; D is unresolved. The germline V and J ends were trimmed by 2 bases and 2 bases, with 7 bases remaining between them. The V gene's germline CDR1 is PRHDT and CDR2 FYEKMQ (reference sequence). The CDR3 loop spans 13 amino acids. The CDR3 DNA is TGTGCCAGCAGCTTATCGCGCGCCTACGAGCAGTACTTC. This encodes CASSLSRAYEQYF.

The chain recombines TRBV14 with TRBJ2-1; 14 nucleotides match TRBD2. The junction had 10 bases not matched to a gene; V was cut back by 4 bases and J by 5 bases. Germline-derived CDR1 and CDR2 are SGHDN and FVKESK. The CDR3 consists of 18 residues. CDR3 region: CASSPGLAGGRPNNEQFF. In nucleotides, the CDR3 is TGTGCCAGCAGCCCAGGACTAGCGGGAGGACGACCGAACAATGAGCAGTTCTTC.

This chain joins TRBV19 and TRBJ1-5, with 8 bases that match TRBD1. V shed 6 bases, J shed 6 bases, and the junction held 10 bases outside the gene matches. CDR1 and CDR2 (germline): LNHDA, SQIVND (reference sequence). This CDR3 comprises 15 residues. The CDR3 nucleotides read TGTGCCAGTAGAACCGGGACAGGATCGGGTCAGCCCCAGCATTTT. Protein product: CASRTGTGSGQPQHF.

This clone came up a few times. The rearrangement joins TRBV6-5 to TRBJ2-1, with 8 bases fitting TRBD1. Germline V gene sequence: CDR1 MNHEY, CDR2 SVGAGI. The V segment lost 6 bases and the J segment 4 bases; nucleotides outside the gene matches: 8. This CDR3 spans 15 amino acids. CDR3 nucleotide sequence: TGTGCCAGCAGACGGACCGGGACAGGTTACAATGAGCAGTTCTTC. Translation gives CASRRTGTGYNEQFF.

The chain couples TRBV11-2 to TRBJ1-4, with D uncertain. This CDR3 is 12 amino acids long. Deletions cut 2 bases from V and 8 bases from J, with 6 bases between. Germline V gene sequence: CDR1 SGHAT, CDR2 FQNNGV. CDR3 bases: TGTGCCAGCAGCTTAAACTCGGAAAAACTGTTTTTT. This sequence encodes CASSLNSEKLFF.

The CDR3 is CASSSPSNEQYF. CDR3 DNA: TGTGCCAGCAGTTCCCCTAGTAACGAGCAGTACTTC. V and J are TRBV27 and TRBJ2-7; no clear D. Germline values: CDR1 MNHEY, CDR2 SMNVEV (reference sequence). The CDR3 extends over 12 amino acids. V was shortened by 4 bases and J by 5 bases, with 9 bases between the two germline ends.

The sample holds one count of this clone. This chain links TRBV20-1 with TRBJ1-1; D is possibly TRBD1 (5 bases). The CDR3 consists of 14 residues. Per the germline V gene, CDR1 is DFQATT and CDR2 is SNEGSKA (reference sequence). Trimming cost V 3 bases and J 5 bases, with 16 bases left between them. This CDR3 reads CSASLGRGGTEAFF. The CDR3 region has the DNA TGCAGTGCTAGTTTAGGGAGGGGAGGAACTGAAGCTTTCTTT.

This clone was seen a single time. The gene calls are TRBV7-8 and TRBJ2-3, with D tentatively TRBD2 (7 bases). Germline V lookup: CDR1 SGHVS, CDR2 FQNEAQ. The CDR3 is 16 amino acids. V was cut by 7 bases and J by 5 bases, with 22 bases left in between. The CDR3 bases are TGTGCCAGCAACTCTAGGGGGGGAGCTGTAGGAGATACGCAGTATTTT. Encoded protein: CASNSRGGAVGDTQYF. The full variable domain, its missing parts supplied by reference TRBV7-8 and TRBJ2-3, is GAGVSQSPRYKVAKRGQDVALRCDPISGHVSLFWYQQALGQGPEFLTYFQNEAQLDKSGLPSDRFFAERPEGSVSTLKIQRTQQEDSAVYLCASNSRGGAVGDTQYFGPGTRLTVL.

This sequence joins TRBV2 and TRBJ2-7, with D maybe TRBD2 (5 bases). V was trimmed by 4 bases and J by 2 bases, leaving 15 bases between them. This CDR3 spans 15 amino acids. CDR1 is SNHLY, CDR2 FYNNEI, per germline. The DNA for the CDR3 is TGTGCCAGCAGTGGGGTGGGAGATAAGACCTACGAGCAGTACTTC. This sequence encodes CASSGVGDKTYEQYF.

The chain couples TRBV25-1 to TRBJ2-7; 11 nucleotides line up with TRBD1. The junction had 12 bases not matched to a gene; V was cut back by 4 bases and J by 7 bases. The CDR3 extends over 16 amino acids. Germline CDR1 reads MGHDK; CDR2 reads SYGVNS. CDR3 sequence reads: CASSGPGQGAPGEQYF. CDR3 sequence (DNA): TGTGCCAGCAGTGGGCCAGGACAGGGGGCCCCTGGGGAGCAGTACTTC.

The rearrangement uses TRBV6-5 and TRBJ1-1; D remains unclear. This CDR3 comprises 15 residues. CDR1 is MNHEY, CDR2 SVGAGI, per germline. V was trimmed by 2 bases and J by 0 bases, leaving 10 bases between them. CDR3 loop: CASSYTDNLNTEAFF. The DNA for the CDR3 is TGTGCCAGCAGTTACACTGACAACCTGAACACTGAAGCTTTCTTT.

V is TRBV10-1 and J is TRBJ1-5; D ambiguous. Germline lookup yields CDR1 WNHNN and CDR2 SYGVQD (reference sequence). The CDR3 has 14 residues. The V and J ends lost 2 bases and 4 bases respectively, with 9 bases between them. DNA of the CDR3: TGCGCCAGCAGTGAGGGCGGGATAAATCAGCCCCAGCATTTT. Its protein is CASSEGGINQPQHF.